This T cell receptor (beta chain) is drawn from a study of blood T cell repertoires in COVID-19. Across the whole study: From the United States, Italy and Spain came samples of acute and convalescent COVID-19. PBMCs, B-cell-depleted T cells, or T cells were the source of the cDNA or gDNA that made up the material.

V was shortened by 0 bases and J by 2 bases, with 10 bases between the two germline ends. CDR1 SGHNT and CDR2 YYREEE come from the germline V gene (reference sequence). This CDR3 region has 15 residues. As processed by the authors: Amplification from reference gene primers served as the basis for estimated nucleated cell counts. Assay used: immunoSEQ multiplex PCR; TCRdb lists only in-frame clones, some missing. The D gene and trimming were derived from the DNA, and the V and J assignments and clone size from that table. Here the sample spans over 50,000 clones, around four fifths being singletons. The chain uses TRBV5-4 and TRBJ2-3; D is perhaps TRBD2 (5 bases). The TCR sequence derives from a man between 65 and 85 years old with acute or convalescent COVID-19. The specimen sequenced was peripheral blood. The CDR3 DNA reads TGTGCCAGCAGCTTGGTGAGGGCCAACACAGATACGCAGTATTTT. Amino acid sequence: CASSLVRANTDTQYF.